The clone carrying this TCR beta chain was counted many times. Its antigen is still unknown. The TCR beta CDR3 regions underwent amplification using RNA transcripts as the source. Carried out on the TCR CDR3, a first-round RT-PCR used the HTBI primer set. TCRdb reprocessed the multiplex PCR reads with MiXCR, giving one entry per CDR3 protein. The sample holds 250,000 to 300,000 distinct CDR3 sequences, around 13% seen once. The sample originates from a study of T cells in Graves' hyperthyroidism and ophthalmopathy. Germline CDR1 is PRHDT and CDR2 is FYEKMQ (reference sequence). Between the trimmed V and J ends, which lost 6 bases and 5 bases, there was a span of 11 bases. CDR3 length equals 12 residues. Overall study results and limits: Ophthalmopathy was predicted by the model a median of approximately 6.6 months ahead of onset.

Calling Graves' hyperthyroidism stable meant ophthalmopathy did not progress within 18 months. Clinical symptoms, serum thyroxine, TRAb, thyroid ultrasound and orbital computed tomography informed diagnoses. This chain uses TRBV13 with TRBJ2-7, with D possibly TRBD1 on 5 matching bases. This TCR was recovered from a woman in her thirties or forties with Graves' hyperthyroidism. The specimen sequenced was blood. CDR3 coding DNA: TGTGCCAGCAGATCAGGGATCCACGAGCAGTACTTC. Protein: CASRSGIHEQYF.